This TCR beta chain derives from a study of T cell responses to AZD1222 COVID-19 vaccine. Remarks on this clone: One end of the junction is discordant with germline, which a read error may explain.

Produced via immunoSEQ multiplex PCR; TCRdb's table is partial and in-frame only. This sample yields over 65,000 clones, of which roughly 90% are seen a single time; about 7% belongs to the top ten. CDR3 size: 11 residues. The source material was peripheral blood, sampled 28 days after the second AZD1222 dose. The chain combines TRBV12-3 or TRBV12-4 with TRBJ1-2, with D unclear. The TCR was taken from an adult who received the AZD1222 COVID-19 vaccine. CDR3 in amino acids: CASSLGTARSF. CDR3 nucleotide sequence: TGTGCCAGCAGTTTAGGGACTGCGCGGAGCTTC.